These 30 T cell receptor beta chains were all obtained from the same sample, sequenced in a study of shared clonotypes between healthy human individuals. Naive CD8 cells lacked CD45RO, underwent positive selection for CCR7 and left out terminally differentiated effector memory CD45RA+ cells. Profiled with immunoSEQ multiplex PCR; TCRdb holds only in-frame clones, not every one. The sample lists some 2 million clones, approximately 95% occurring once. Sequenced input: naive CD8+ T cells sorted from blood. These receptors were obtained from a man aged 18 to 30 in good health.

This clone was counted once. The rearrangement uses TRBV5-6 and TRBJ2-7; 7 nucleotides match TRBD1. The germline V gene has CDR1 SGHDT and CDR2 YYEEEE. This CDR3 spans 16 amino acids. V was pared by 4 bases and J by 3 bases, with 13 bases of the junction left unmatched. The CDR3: CASSQELGTVNYEQYF. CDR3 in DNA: TGTGCCAGCAGCCAAGAACTCGGGACAGTTAACTACGAGCAGTACTTC.

The CDR3 protein is CASSTFGTSFLTDTQYF. CDR3 coding DNA: TGTGCCAGCAGCACCTTCGGGACTAGCTTTCTCACAGATACGCAGTATTTT. The V and J genes are TRBV13 and TRBJ2-3, with TRBD2 matching over 9 bases. Looked up from germline, CDR1 is PRHDT and CDR2 is FYEKMQ (reference sequence). Losses at the gene ends were 5 bases for V and 2 bases for J; bases not matched to a gene: 11. This CDR3 has 17 residues.

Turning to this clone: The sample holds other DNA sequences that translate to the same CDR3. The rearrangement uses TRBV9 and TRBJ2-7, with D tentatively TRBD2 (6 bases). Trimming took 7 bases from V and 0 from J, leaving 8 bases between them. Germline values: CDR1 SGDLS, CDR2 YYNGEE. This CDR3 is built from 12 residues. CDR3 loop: CASSSDSYEQYF. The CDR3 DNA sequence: TGTGCCAGCTCTAGCGACTCCTACGAGCAGTACTTC. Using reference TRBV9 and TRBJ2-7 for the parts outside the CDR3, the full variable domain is DSGVTQTPKHLITATGQRVTLRCSPRSGDLSVYWYQQSLDQGLQFLIQYYNGEERAKGNILERFSAQQFPDLHSELNLSSLELGDSALYFCASSSDSYEQYFGPGTRLTVT.

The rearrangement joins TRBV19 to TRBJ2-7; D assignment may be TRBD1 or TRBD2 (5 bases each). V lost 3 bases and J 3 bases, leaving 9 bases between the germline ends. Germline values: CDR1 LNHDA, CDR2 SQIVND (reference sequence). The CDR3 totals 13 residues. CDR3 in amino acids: CASSIGTYYEQYF. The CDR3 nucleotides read TGTGCCAGTAGTATCGGGACCTACTACGAGCAGTACTTC.

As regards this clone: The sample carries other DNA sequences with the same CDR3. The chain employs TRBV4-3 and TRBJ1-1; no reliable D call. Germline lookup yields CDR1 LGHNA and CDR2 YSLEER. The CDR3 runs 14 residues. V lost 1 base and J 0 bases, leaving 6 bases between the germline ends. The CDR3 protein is CASSQGQLNTEAFF. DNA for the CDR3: TGCGCCAGCAGCCAAGGGCAGTTGAACACTGAAGCTTTCTTT.

The CDR3 region has the DNA TGTGCCAGCAGCTTCGGCGGTTTTTCTGTCGAGCAGTACTTC. Translated: CASSFGGFSVEQYF. The chain is built from TRBV5-6 and TRBJ2-7; D is undetermined. V was trimmed by 2 bases and J by 6 bases, leaving 15 bases between them. Germline CDR1 reads SGHDT; CDR2 reads YYEEEE. This CDR3 has 14 amino acids.

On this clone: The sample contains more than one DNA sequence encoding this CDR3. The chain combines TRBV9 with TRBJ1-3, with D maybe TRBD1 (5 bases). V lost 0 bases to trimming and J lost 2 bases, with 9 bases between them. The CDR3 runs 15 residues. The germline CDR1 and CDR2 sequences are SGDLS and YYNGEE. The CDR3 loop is CASSVGGGTGNTIYF. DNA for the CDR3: TGTGCCAGCAGCGTAGGTGGGGGTACTGGAAACACCATATATTTT.

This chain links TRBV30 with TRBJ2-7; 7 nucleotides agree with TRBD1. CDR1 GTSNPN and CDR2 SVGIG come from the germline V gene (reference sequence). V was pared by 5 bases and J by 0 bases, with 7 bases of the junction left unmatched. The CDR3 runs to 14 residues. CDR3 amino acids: CAWETGDDSYEQYF. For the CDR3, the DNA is TGTGCCTGGGAAACAGGGGACGACTCCTACGAGCAGTACTTC.

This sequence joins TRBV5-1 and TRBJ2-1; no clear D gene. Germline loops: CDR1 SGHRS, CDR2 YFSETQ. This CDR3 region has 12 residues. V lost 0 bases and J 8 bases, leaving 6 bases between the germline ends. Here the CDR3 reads CASSLGPDEQFF. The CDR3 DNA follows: TGCGCCAGCAGCTTGGGGCCGGATGAGCAGTTCTTC.

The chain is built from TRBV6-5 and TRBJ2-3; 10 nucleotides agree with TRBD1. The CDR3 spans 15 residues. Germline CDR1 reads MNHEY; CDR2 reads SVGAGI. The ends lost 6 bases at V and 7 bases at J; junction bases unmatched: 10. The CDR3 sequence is CASSYGQGEVNTQYF. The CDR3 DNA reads TGTGCCAGCAGCTACGGACAGGGGGAGGTAAATACGCAGTATTTT.

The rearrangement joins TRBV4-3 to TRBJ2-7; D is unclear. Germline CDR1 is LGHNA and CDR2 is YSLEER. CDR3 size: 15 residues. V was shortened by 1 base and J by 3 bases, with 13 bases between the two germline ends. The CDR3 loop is CASSQVAGTFYEQYF. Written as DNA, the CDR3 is TGCGCCAGCAGCCAAGTCGCCGGTACCTTCTACGAGCAGTACTTC.

This CDR3 is CASSLEPGYTYNEQFF. DNA of the CDR3: TGCGCCAGCAGCCTCGAGCCAGGGTATACCTACAATGAGCAGTTCTTC. The chain has TRBV4-3 and TRBJ2-1, with D perhaps matching TRBD1 (5 bases). CDR1 LGHNA and CDR2 YSLEER come from the germline V gene. V lost 4 bases and J lost 2, with 15 bases in between. The CDR3 has 16 residues.

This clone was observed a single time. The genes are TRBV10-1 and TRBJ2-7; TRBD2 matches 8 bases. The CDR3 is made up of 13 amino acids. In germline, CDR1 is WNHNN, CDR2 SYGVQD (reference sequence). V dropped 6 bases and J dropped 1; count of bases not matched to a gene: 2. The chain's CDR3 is CASRCGRSYEQYF. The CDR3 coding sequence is TGCGCCAGCAGGTGCGGGAGGTCCTACGAGCAGTACTTC.

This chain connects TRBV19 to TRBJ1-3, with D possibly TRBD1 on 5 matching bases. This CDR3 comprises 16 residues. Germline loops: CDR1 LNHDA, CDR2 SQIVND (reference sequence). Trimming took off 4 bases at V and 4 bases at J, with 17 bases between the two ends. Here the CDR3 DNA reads TGTGCCAGTAGTAAGGCTTTTGGAGGGACGGGAAACACCATATATTTT. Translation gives CASSKAFGGTGNTIYF.

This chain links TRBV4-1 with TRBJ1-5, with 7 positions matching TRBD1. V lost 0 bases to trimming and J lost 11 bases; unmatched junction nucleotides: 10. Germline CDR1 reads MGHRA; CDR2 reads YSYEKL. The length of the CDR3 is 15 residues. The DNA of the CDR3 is TGCGCCAGCAGCCAAGAGCTCGGGACAGTCCCAGCCCAGCATTTT. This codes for CASSQELGTVPAQHF.

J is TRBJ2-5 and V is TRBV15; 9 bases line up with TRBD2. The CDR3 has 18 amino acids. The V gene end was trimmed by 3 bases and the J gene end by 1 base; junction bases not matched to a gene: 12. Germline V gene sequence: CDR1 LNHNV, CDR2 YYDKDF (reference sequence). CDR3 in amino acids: CATSRRVAGVEIQETQYF. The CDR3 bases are TGTGCCACCAGCAGGCGGGTAGCGGGAGTTGAAATCCAAGAGACCCAGTACTTC.

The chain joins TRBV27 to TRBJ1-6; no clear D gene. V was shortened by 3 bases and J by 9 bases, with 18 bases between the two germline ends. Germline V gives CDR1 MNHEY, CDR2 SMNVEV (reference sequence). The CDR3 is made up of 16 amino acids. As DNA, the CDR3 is TGTGCCAGCAGTTTTGGGCCAGAGCTATTAGGTTCACCCCTCCACTTT. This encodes CASSFGPELLGSPLHF.

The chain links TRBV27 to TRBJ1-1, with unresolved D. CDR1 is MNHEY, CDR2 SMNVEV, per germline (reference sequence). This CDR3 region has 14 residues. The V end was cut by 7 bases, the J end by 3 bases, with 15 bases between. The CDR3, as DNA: TGTGCCAGCAACTCCTACGGGGAGGACACTGAAGCTTTCTTT. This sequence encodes CASNSYGEDTEAFF.

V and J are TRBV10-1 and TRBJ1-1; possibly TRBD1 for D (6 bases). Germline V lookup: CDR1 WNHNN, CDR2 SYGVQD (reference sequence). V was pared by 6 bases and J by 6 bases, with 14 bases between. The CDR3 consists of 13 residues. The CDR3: CASRLDPGAEAFF. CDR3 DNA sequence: TGCGCCAGCAGATTAGACCCAGGGGCTGAAGCTTTCTTT.

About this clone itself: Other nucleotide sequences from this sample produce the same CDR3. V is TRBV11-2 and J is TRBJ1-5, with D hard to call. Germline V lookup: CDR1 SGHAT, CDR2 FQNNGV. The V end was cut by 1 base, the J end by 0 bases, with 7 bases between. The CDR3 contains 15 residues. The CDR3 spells CASSLAGYSNQPQHF. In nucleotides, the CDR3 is TGTGCCAGCAGCTTAGCCGGCTATAGCAATCAGCCCCAGCATTTT.

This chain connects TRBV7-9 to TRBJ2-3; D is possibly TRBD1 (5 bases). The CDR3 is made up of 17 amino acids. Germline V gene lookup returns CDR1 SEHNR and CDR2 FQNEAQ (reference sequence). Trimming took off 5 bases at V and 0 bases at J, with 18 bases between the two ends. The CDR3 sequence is CASSPETVLFSTDTQYF. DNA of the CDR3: TGTGCCAGCAGCCCGGAGACAGTACTGTTCAGCACAGATACGCAGTATTTT.

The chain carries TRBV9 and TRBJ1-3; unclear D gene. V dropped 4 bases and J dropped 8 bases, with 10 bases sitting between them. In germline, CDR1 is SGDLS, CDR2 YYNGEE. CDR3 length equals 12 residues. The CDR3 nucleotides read TGTGCCAGCAGCCGGGAGGCGGACACCATATATTTT. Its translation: CASSREADTIYF.

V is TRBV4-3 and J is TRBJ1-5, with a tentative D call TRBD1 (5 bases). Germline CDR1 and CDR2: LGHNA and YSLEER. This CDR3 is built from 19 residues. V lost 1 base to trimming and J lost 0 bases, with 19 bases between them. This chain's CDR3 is CASSQGSPAGPYSNQPQHF. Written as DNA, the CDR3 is TGCGCCAGCAGCCAAGGATCCCCGGCAGGGCCTTATAGCAATCAGCCCCAGCATTTT.

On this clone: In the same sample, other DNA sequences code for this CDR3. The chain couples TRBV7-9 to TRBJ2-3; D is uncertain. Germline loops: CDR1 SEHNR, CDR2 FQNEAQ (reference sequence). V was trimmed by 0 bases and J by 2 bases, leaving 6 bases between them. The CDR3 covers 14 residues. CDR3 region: CASSLAGITDTQYF. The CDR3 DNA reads TGTGCCAGCAGCTTAGCGGGGATCACAGATACGCAGTATTTT.

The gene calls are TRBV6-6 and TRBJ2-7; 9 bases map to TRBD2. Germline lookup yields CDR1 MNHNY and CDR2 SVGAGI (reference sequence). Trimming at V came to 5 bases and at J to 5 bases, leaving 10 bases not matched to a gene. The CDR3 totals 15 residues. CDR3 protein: CASSPGLAPLHEQYF. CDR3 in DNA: TGTGCCAGCAGTCCAGGACTAGCGCCGCTCCACGAGCAGTACTTC.

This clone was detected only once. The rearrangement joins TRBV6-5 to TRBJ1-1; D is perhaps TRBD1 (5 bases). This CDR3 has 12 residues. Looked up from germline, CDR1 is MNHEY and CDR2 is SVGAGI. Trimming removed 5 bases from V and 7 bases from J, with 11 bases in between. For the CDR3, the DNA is TGTGCCAGCAGTAACGGGGCGGGTGAAGCTTTCTTT. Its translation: CASSNGAGEAFF.

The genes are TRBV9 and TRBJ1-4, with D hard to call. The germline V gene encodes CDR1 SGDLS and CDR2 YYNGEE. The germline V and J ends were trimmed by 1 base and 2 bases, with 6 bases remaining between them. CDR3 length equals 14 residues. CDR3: CASSVSWTNEKLFF. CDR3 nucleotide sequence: TGTGCCAGCAGCGTATCGTGGACTAATGAAAAACTGTTTTTT.

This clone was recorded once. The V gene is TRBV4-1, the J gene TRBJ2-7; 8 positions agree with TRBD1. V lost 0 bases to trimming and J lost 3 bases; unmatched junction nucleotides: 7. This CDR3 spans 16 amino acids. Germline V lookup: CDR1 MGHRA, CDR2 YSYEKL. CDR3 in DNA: TGCGCCAGCAGCCAAGAAAAAGGGACAGGTATCTACGAGCAGTACTTC. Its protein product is CASSQEKGTGIYEQYF.

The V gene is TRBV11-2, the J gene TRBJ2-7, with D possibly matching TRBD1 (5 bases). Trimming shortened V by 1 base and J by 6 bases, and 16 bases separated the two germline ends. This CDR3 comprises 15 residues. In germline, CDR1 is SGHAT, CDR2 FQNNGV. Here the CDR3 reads CASSLVQGYYGEQYF. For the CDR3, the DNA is TGTGCCAGCAGCTTAGTGCAGGGTTATTATGGCGAGCAGTACTTC.

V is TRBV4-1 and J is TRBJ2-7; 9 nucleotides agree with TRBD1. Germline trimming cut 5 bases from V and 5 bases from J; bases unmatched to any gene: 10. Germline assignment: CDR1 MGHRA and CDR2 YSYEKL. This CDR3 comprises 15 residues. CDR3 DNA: TGCGCCAGCAGCACTACACAGGGGGCATTCGACGAGCAGTACTTC. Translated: CASSTTQGAFDEQYF.